What follows is one T cell receptor (beta chain) and its context. The antigen is unknown. This entry comes from a study of T cells in Graves' hyperthyroidism and ophthalmopathy. General study results and limits: In the blood, most expanded thyroid clonotypes above 0.001 appeared as well. A median approximately 6.5 months before onset, the model predicted ophthalmopathy.

Regions amplified from RNA transcripts were the TCR beta CDR3 regions. First-round RT-PCR of the TCR CDR3 relied on the HTBI primer set. MiXCR, applied by TCRdb to the multiplex PCR reads, yields one record per CDR3 protein. The sample has approximately 360,000 distinct CDR3 sequences; approximately 14% are singletons. The TCR sequence derives from a woman aged 18-29 years with Graves' hyperthyroidism that later progressed to Graves' ophthalmopathy. The sample was blood.

The CDR3 region is CASSLEGAGGSYEQYF. For the CDR3, the DNA is TGTGCCAGCAGCCTAGAGGGCGCGGGAGGCTCCTACGAGCAGTACTTC. The gene calls are TRBV12-3 or TRBV12-4 and TRBJ2-7, with 8 bases aligning to TRBD2. V shed 6 bases and J 0 bases; nucleotides not matched to a gene: 10. This CDR3 region has 16 residues.